The 9 T cell receptor beta chains below all came from one sample that was sequenced in a study of cytomegalovirus exposure and HLA in healthy donors. In the PCR, 60 Vbeta and 13 Jbeta primers were used. Profiled with immunoSEQ multiplex PCR; TCRdb holds only in-frame clones, not every one. The data hold about 190,000 clones, with about four fifths observed a single time. The specimen sequenced was PBMCs. These receptors were collected from a woman aged 25 to 39 in good health and CMV-seropositive.

This chain links TRBV28 with TRBJ2-7; tentative D call: TRBD2 (8 bases). Trimming removed 8 bases at V and 6 bases at J, with 20 bases between. The CDR3 is made up of 14 amino acids. Germline V gene data show CDR1 as MDHEN and CDR2 as SYDVKM. The CDR3 DNA reads as TGTGCCAGCGAACAGGGGAGCGGGAGAGGCGAGCAGTACTTC. Residues: CASEQGSGRGEQYF.

The chain carries TRBV2 and TRBJ2-7, with D perhaps matching TRBD2 (6 bases). V was trimmed by 4 bases and J by 4 bases, leaving 11 bases between them. The CDR3 length is 13 residues. Germline V CDR1 and CDR2: SNHLY, FYNNEI. The CDR3 DNA is TGTGCCAGCAGTGCCGGGAGAGGGTACGAGCAGTACTTC. It encodes CASSAGRGYEQYF.

Here the CDR3 DNA reads TGTGCCAGCAGCGGTGGGGCGGACAGTCCCAGCACTGAAGCTTTCTTT. Translating it yields CASSGGADSPSTEAFF. The chain recombines TRBV2 with TRBJ1-1, with a possible D match to TRBD1 (6 bases). The CDR3 sequence is 16 residues long. Germline CDR1 is SNHLY and CDR2 is FYNNEI. With 6 bases removed from V and 4 bases from J, the gap between germline ends came to 21 bases. The full variable domain, completed using reference TRBV2 and TRBJ1-1, is EPEVTQTPSHQVTQMGQEVILRCVPISNHLYFYWYRQILGQKVEFLVSFYNNEISEKSEIFDDQFSVERPDGSNFTLKIRSTKLEDSAMYFCASSGGADSPSTEAFFGQGTRLTVV.

The chain uses TRBV6-5 and TRBJ2-7, with D unresolved. Trimming stripped 8 bases from V and 1 base from J, with 6 bases between. The CDR3 runs 11 residues. Germline assignment: CDR1 MNHEY and CDR2 SVGAGI. The CDR3, as DNA: TGTGCCAGCGGAGTGTCCTACGAGCAGTACTTC. Its protein is CASGVSYEQYF.

The rearrangement uses TRBV2 and TRBJ1-2; 7 bases fit TRBD1. V dropped 4 bases and J dropped 5; count of bases not matched to a gene: 4. CDR1 and CDR2 from the germline V gene are SNHLY and FYNNEI. This CDR3 comprises 13 residues. The CDR3 region has the DNA TGTGCCAGCAGTGTGGAGGGGGCTTATGGCTACACCTTC. This translates into CASSVEGAYGYTF.

V usage is TRBV5-4 and J usage is TRBJ1-2; possible D gene TRBD1, 5 bases. The V end was cut by 2 bases, the J end by 2 bases, with 10 bases between. From germline, CDR1 is SGHNT and CDR2 YYREEE (reference sequence). The CDR3 runs to 14 residues. CDR3 coding DNA: TGTGCCAGCAGCTTCTGGGGGGGGAACTATGGCTACACCTTC. This translates into CASSFWGGNYGYTF. Variable domain in full (rest from reference TRBV5-4 and TRBJ1-2): ETGVTQSPTHLIKTRGQQVTLRCSSQSGHNTVSWYQQALGQGPQFIFQYYREEENGRGNFPPRFSGLQFPNYSSELNVNALELDDSALYLCASSFWGGNYGYTFGSGTRLTVV.

This clone was observed a single time. The rearrangement joins TRBV7-9 to TRBJ2-1; 8 positions match TRBD2. In germline, CDR1 is SEHNR, CDR2 FQNEAQ (reference sequence). V gave up 1 base and J gave up 2 bases; unmatched junction bases: 1. The CDR3 contains 15 residues. The CDR3 spells CASSLVSGAYNEQFF. In DNA form, the CDR3 reads TGTGCCAGCAGCTTAGTTAGCGGGGCCTACAATGAGCAGTTCTTC.

In its sample, this clone was seen once. This chain uses TRBV5-1 with TRBJ1-1, with TRBD1 matching over 12 bases. This CDR3 comprises 16 residues. Germline V gene data show CDR1 as SGHRS and CDR2 as YFSETQ. Germline trimming cut 2 bases from V and 3 bases from J; bases unmatched to any gene: 5. CDR3: CASSFWDRGPDTEAFF. In DNA form, the CDR3 reads TGCGCCAGCAGCTTTTGGGACAGGGGGCCTGACACTGAAGCTTTCTTT. The full variable domain, with the rest looked up from reference TRBV5-1 and TRBJ1-1, is KAGVTQTPRYLIKTRGQQVTLSCSPISGHRSVSWYQQTPGQGLQFLFEYFSETQRNKGNFPGRFSGRQFSNSRSEMNVSTLELGDSALYLCASSFWDRGPDTEAFFGQGTRLTVV.

The chain links TRBV4-2 to TRBJ2-7; the D gene is possibly TRBD1 (5 bases). V lost 5 bases to trimming and J lost 7 bases, with 21 bases between them. CDR3 length: 15 residues. Germline values: CDR1 LGHNA, CDR2 YNFKEQ. CDR3 sequence: CASSANPAGSREQYF. CDR3 nucleotides: TGTGCCAGCAGCGCCAATCCCGCAGGGTCCCGGGAGCAGTACTTC.